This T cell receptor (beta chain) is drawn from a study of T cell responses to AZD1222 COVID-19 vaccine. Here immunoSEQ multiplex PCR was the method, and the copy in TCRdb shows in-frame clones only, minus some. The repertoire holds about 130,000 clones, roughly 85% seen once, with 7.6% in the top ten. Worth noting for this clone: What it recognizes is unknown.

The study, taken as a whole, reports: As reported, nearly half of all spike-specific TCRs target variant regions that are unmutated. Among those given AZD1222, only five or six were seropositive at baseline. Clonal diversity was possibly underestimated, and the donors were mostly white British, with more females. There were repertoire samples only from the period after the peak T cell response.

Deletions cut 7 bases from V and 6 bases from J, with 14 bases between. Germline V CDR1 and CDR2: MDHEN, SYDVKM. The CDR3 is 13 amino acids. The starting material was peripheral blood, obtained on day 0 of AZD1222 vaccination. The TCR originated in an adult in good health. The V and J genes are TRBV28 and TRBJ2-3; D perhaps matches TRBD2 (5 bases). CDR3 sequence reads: CASTAGGWDTQYF. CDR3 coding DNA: TGTGCCAGCACCGCGGGCGGGTGGGATACGCAGTATTTT.